This T cell receptor (beta chain) was documented in a study of identifying expanded T cells in peripheral blood (dated by TCRdb to the late 2010s). For context, the study as a whole: Separate aliquots of the same genomic DNA pool were sequenced to produce technical replicates, and four replicates were compared in pairs. What the research found in general, with its limitations: About 1.1 differentially abundant clones were flagged by the binomial model between technical replicates, whereas about 15 and 19 were flagged over approximately two weeks and four weeks, respectively. Across all healthy-donor time intervals, the beta-binomial model significantly lowered both the number of clones called differentially abundant and the false-positive rate. Variance in clone template counts between approximately 2-week samples significantly increased with total template count across all healthy donors. The authors expected that biological variance in healthy repertoires might rise further over much longer intervals, such as months to years.

TCRbeta CDR3 regions were profiled with the immunoSEQ Assay using bias-controlled multiplex PCR amplification of genomic DNA. On the authors' methods: The absolute abundance of each unique TCRbeta CDR3 region was quantified after sequences were collapsed and filtered. Two models were used to test differential abundance: a binomial model (Fisher-equivalent) and a beta-binomial model that adds time-dependent variance fitted from healthy donors. Clones with fewer than 5 combined templates were excluded, and clones with Benjamini-Hochberg FDR below 0.01 were called differentially abundant. Beta-binomial variance was modeled as a function of total template count across the two samples using the form v = (b*log(k)+a)^2. TCRdb obtained this table from immuneACCESS and retained in-frame rearrangements with V and J assigned. These tables miss some clones; where compared with another copy, unresolved V genes account for less than half of the shortfall, and the remainder is unexplained. The V and J calls and clone size were taken over from that table, and D and trimming were inferred from the DNA. Present in this sample are 55,000 to 75,000 clones, around 87% of which were seen just once. Clones ranked in the top ten supply 4.7% of the sample.

Comment on this clone: The target of this receptor is not known. It has no much larger one-base neighbor in the sample; base qualities were not kept.

No immune events such as infections were documented for the healthy donors during the collection period. Healthy-donor blood repertoires served as a training cohort to calibrate time-dependent variance in a beta-binomial model of T-cell clone differential abundance. The training cohort was composed of some ten healthy donors, 3 female and 7 male. On average the donors were 43 years old, and their ages spanned about 29 to 65 years. Whole blood, obtained from a commercial supplier, was collected from each healthy donor at three time points spaced approximately two weeks apart. For immunosequencing, genomic DNA was extracted from unsorted whole blood. This sequence originates from a person between 18 and 70 years old in good health. Sample: blood.

CDR3 sequence: CASNPNPGLGTDTQYF. In nucleotide form, the sequence is TGTGCCAGCAACCCCAATCCGGGACTAGGCACAGATACGCAGTATTTT. This chain is built from TRBV11-2 and TRBJ2-3, with 8 central nucleotides matching TRBD2. Taken from the germline V gene, the CDR1 and CDR2 loops are SGHAT and FQNNGV. Reading from cysteine to phenylalanine, the CDR3 counts 16 amino acids. Of the read, only the CDR3 DNA is kept; its 48 bases are in frame from base 1. The V end gives up 7 bases and the J end 1 base, leaving 10 bases in the junction not matched to a gene.